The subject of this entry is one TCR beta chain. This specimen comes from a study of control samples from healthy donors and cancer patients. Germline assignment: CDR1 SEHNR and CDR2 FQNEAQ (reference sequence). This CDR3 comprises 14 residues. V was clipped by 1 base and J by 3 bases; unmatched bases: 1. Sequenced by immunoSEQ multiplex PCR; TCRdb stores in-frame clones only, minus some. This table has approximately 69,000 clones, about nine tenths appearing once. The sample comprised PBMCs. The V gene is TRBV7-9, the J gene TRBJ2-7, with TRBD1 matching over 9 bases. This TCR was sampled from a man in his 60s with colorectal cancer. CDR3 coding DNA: TGTGCCAGCAGCTTAGTGGGACAGGGCTACGAGCAGTACTTC. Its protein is CASSLVGQGYEQYF. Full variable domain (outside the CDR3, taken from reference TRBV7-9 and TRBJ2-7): DTGVSQNPRHKITKRGQNVTFRCDPISEHNRLYWYRQTLGQGPEFLTYFQNEAQLEKSRLLSDRFSAERPKGSFSTLEIQRTEQGDSAMYLCASSLVGQGYEQYFGPGTRLTVT.